This is a list of T cell receptor beta chains from one sample in a study of shared clonotypes between healthy human individuals. Assay used: immunoSEQ multiplex PCR; TCRdb lists only in-frame clones, some missing. The data show about 1.5 million clones, approximately 98% seen once. Sample: naive CD4+ T cells sorted from blood. The source of these receptors is a man aged 25 to 40 in good health. Each CDR3 is given with its conserved first and last residue. Each record gives: CDR3 DNA, CDR3 protein, clone size, D gene, V gene, J gene. D genes are given only for firm matches. Only part of the rows carry a size: once, few, many, or a class if the clone is expanded.

CDR3nt: TGTGCCAGCAGCTTGCAGGTAGCGGGAGTCGGGGAGCTGTTTTTT
CDR3aa: CASSLQVAGVGELFF
abundance: .
d_gene: TRBD2
v_gene: TRBV5-4
j_gene: TRBJ2-2

CDR3nt: TGCAGCGCCCCGGGGTGGGGACAGGGACCAAGAAGCTCCTACGAGCAGTACTTC
CDR3aa: CSAPGWGQGPRSSYEQYF
abundance: once
d_gene: TRBD1
v_gene: TRBV29-1
j_gene: TRBJ2-7

CDR3nt: TGTGCCAGCAGTGACTCTGTGGGGGGAGAGAAGTCAGCTTTCTTT
CDR3aa: CASSDSVGGEKSAFF
abundance: once
d_gene: .
v_gene: TRBV6-4
j_gene: TRBJ1-1

CDR3nt: TGTGCCAGCAGAGGACGCCTCTACGAGCAGTACTTC
CDR3aa: CASRGRLYEQYF
abundance: .
d_gene: .
v_gene: TRBV28
j_gene: TRBJ2-7

CDR3nt: TGTGCCAGCAGCGGCCGACAGGGGGCCTTAATCACAGATACGCAGTATTTT
CDR3aa: CASSGRQGALITDTQYF
abundance: .
d_gene: TRBD1
v_gene: TRBV7-2
j_gene: TRBJ2-3

CDR3nt: TGTGCCAGCAGCGTAGGAAGGACCCAGGGCGGCCTTCACGAAAAACTGTTTTTT
CDR3aa: CASSVGRTQGGLHEKLFF
abundance: .
d_gene: .
v_gene: TRBV9
j_gene: TRBJ1-4

CDR3nt: TGTGCCAGCAGTAATCAGGGAGGGGCAGAGACCCAGTACTTC
CDR3aa: CASSNQGGAETQYF
abundance: .
d_gene: TRBD2
v_gene: TRBV2
j_gene: TRBJ2-5

CDR3nt: TGTGCCAGCAGCACGGACAGAGTCTACGAGCAGTACTTC
CDR3aa: CASSTDRVYEQYF
abundance: .
d_gene: .
v_gene: TRBV11-2
j_gene: TRBJ2-7

CDR3nt: TGTGCCAGCAGCTTTGAGGGCTCCGGCTACGAGCAGTACTTC
CDR3aa: CASSFEGSGYEQYF
abundance: .
d_gene: .
v_gene: TRBV5-4
j_gene: TRBJ2-7

CDR3nt: TGTGCCAGCAGCCCAAGACCCCCGGGACAGGGGGCATTTGACGAGCAGTACTTC
CDR3aa: CASSPRPPGQGAFDEQYF
abundance: .
d_gene: TRBD1
v_gene: TRBV7-3
j_gene: TRBJ2-7

CDR3nt: TGTGCCAGCAGCTTAATGCGGGGGCCCGGCACAGATACGCAGTATTTT
CDR3aa: CASSLMRGPGTDTQYF
abundance: .
d_gene: .
v_gene: TRBV7-2
j_gene: TRBJ2-3

CDR3nt: TGTGCCAGCAGCGTAGGCGGAGCGAAGCATGAGCAGTTCTTC
CDR3aa: CASSVGGAKHEQFF
abundance: .
d_gene: .
v_gene: TRBV9
j_gene: TRBJ2-1

CDR3nt: TGTGCCAGCAGCCAAGCCCGCTCCTATAATTCACCCCTCCACTTT
CDR3aa: CASSQARSYNSPLHF
abundance: .
d_gene: .
v_gene: TRBV14
j_gene: TRBJ1-6

CDR3nt: TGTGCCAGCAGCGTAGCTTTGAAAACCGGGGAGCTGTTTTTT
CDR3aa: CASSVALKTGELFF
abundance: .
d_gene: .
v_gene: TRBV9
j_gene: TRBJ2-2

CDR3nt: TGTGCCAGCAGTTTCGGAACGGGAGTAGGGGGCAATGAGCAGTTCTTC
CDR3aa: CASSFGTGVGGNEQFF
abundance: .
d_gene: .
v_gene: TRBV6-5
j_gene: TRBJ2-1

CDR3nt: TGTGCCAGCAGCTTAGACGGGGGAGTTGGAAACACCATATATTTT
CDR3aa: CASSLDGGVGNTIYF
abundance: .
d_gene: .
v_gene: TRBV7-9
j_gene: TRBJ1-3

CDR3nt: TGTGCCAGCAGTGAAGGAGGCGAACTCGCTTTCTTT
CDR3aa: CASSEGGELAFF
abundance: .
d_gene: .
v_gene: TRBV6-1
j_gene: TRBJ1-1

CDR3nt: TGTGCCAGCAGCTTACGTGGTACCAGGGGCACAACCTACGAGCAGTACTTC
CDR3aa: CASSLRGTRGTTYEQYF
abundance: .
d_gene: .
v_gene: TRBV7-2
j_gene: TRBJ2-7

CDR3nt: TGTGCCAGCAGATTAGCGAACAATGAGCAGTTCTTC
CDR3aa: CASRLANNEQFF
abundance: .
d_gene: .
v_gene: TRBV2
j_gene: TRBJ2-1

CDR3nt: TGCGCCAGCAGCTTACTAGCGGGGGCCTACGAGCAGTACTTC
CDR3aa: CASSLLAGAYEQYF
abundance: .
d_gene: TRBD2
v_gene: TRBV5-1
j_gene: TRBJ2-7

CDR3nt: TGCAGCGTTGACATGGGGACAGGCCAGGGGGGCTACACCTTC
CDR3aa: CSVDMGTGQGGYTF
abundance: .
d_gene: TRBD1
v_gene: TRBV29-1
j_gene: TRBJ1-2

CDR3nt: TGTGCCAGCAGCTTGTTTGGGGTCAATGAGCAGTTCTTC
CDR3aa: CASSLFGVNEQFF
abundance: .
d_gene: .
v_gene: TRBV7-2
j_gene: TRBJ2-1

CDR3nt: TGTGCCAGCAGTATAGCAGGCCCCTCTGGGGCCAACGTCCTGACTTTC
CDR3aa: CASSIAGPSGANVLTF
abundance: .
d_gene: .
v_gene: TRBV2
j_gene: TRBJ2-6

CDR3nt: TGTGCCAGCAGCGTAGACAGCGGGCGTTTTGTTGAGCAGTTCTTC
CDR3aa: CASSVDSGRFVEQFF
abundance: .
d_gene: .
v_gene: TRBV9
j_gene: TRBJ2-1

CDR3nt: TGTGCCAGCAAACTAGCGGGAGTGGGAGAGACCCAGTACTTC
CDR3aa: CASKLAGVGETQYF
abundance: .
d_gene: TRBD2
v_gene: TRBV28
j_gene: TRBJ2-5

CDR3nt: TGCGCCAGCAGCCAAATAGCGGGGGGGGTCCAAGAGACCCAGTACTTC
CDR3aa: CASSQIAGGVQETQYF
abundance: .
d_gene: TRBD2
v_gene: TRBV4-1
j_gene: TRBJ2-5

CDR3nt: TGCGCCAGCAGCTTCGAAGGGGGCTACTACGAGCAGTACTTC
CDR3aa: CASSFEGGYYEQYF
abundance: .
d_gene: TRBD1
v_gene: TRBV5-1
j_gene: TRBJ2-7

CDR3nt: TGTGCCAGCAGCGTAGCTCTAGGACAGGGGGCCTCTGGGGCCAACGTCCTGACTTTC
CDR3aa: CASSVALGQGASGANVLTF
abundance: .
d_gene: TRBD1
v_gene: TRBV9
j_gene: TRBJ2-6

CDR3nt: TGTGCCAGCAGCTTTACTCCAGGAAGCTACGAGCAGTACTTC
CDR3aa: CASSFTPGSYEQYF
abundance: .
d_gene: .
v_gene: TRBV5-6
j_gene: TRBJ2-7

CDR3nt: TGTGCCAGCAGCCTCGCGTGGGCGGGAGAGACCCAGTACTTC
CDR3aa: CASSLAWAGETQYF
abundance: .
d_gene: .
v_gene: TRBV9
j_gene: TRBJ2-5

CDR3nt: TGTGCCAGCTCACCATTCGAAAATCAGCCCCAGCATTTT
CDR3aa: CASSPFENQPQHF
abundance: .
d_gene: .
v_gene: TRBV18
j_gene: TRBJ1-5

CDR3nt: TGCGCCAGCGGGGAGGGTTTCCAGAACACCGGGGAGCTGTTTTTT
CDR3aa: CASGEGFQNTGELFF
abundance: few
d_gene: TRBD2
v_gene: TRBV5-1
j_gene: TRBJ2-2

CDR3nt: TGTGCCAGCAGCCAAGAGCGGGTAGGCACTGAAGCTTTCTTT
CDR3aa: CASSQERVGTEAFF
abundance: .
d_gene: .
v_gene: TRBV14
j_gene: TRBJ1-1

CDR3nt: TGCGCCAGCAGCTTTAACAGGGGGCGAGGCACCGGGGAGCTGTTTTTT
CDR3aa: CASSFNRGRGTGELFF
abundance: .
d_gene: TRBD1
v_gene: TRBV5-1
j_gene: TRBJ2-2

CDR3nt: TGTGCCAGCAGCTTACTAGGGGTCGCTTCCTACGAGCAGTACTTC
CDR3aa: CASSLLGVASYEQYF
abundance: .
d_gene: .
v_gene: TRBV13
j_gene: TRBJ2-7

CDR3nt: TGTGCCAGCAGCCGGGACGACGGCTCCGAAGCTTTCTTT
CDR3aa: CASSRDDGSEAFF
abundance: .
d_gene: .
v_gene: TRBV7-9
j_gene: TRBJ1-1

CDR3nt: TGTGCCAGCAAAGCGACGGGACAGGGGAGGACCCAGTACTTC
CDR3aa: CASKATGQGRTQYF
abundance: .
d_gene: TRBD1
v_gene: TRBV2
j_gene: TRBJ2-5

CDR3nt: TGTGCCAGCGCCAGCGGGCCGATGGTGTACGAGCAGTACTTC
CDR3aa: CASASGPMVYEQYF
abundance: once
d_gene: .
v_gene: TRBV9
j_gene: TRBJ2-7

CDR3nt: TGTGCCATCAGTGAGACCCCGGGACTAGCGGGAGAGCAGTACTTC
CDR3aa: CAISETPGLAGEQYF
abundance: .
d_gene: TRBD2
v_gene: TRBV10-3
j_gene: TRBJ2-7

CDR3nt: TGTGCCTCCCAGAGGAGCTCTGGAAACACCATATATTTT
CDR3aa: CASQRSSGNTIYF
abundance: few
d_gene: .
v_gene: TRBV2
j_gene: TRBJ1-3

CDR3nt: TGTGCCAGCAGCTTAGGGCGGGCCGCAGTCGCAGATACGCAGTATTTT
CDR3aa: CASSLGRAAVADTQYF
abundance: .
d_gene: .
v_gene: TRBV11-2
j_gene: TRBJ2-3

CDR3nt: TGTGCCAGCAGCTTGGCCTCGTTGGTTGGGGGGAGCAGAAATGAGCAGTTCTTC
CDR3aa: CASSLASLVGGSRNEQFF
abundance: .
d_gene: .
v_gene: TRBV5-5
j_gene: TRBJ2-1

CDR3nt: TGTGCCAGCAGCGTAGGCAGGGTTAATGACGAAAAACTGTTTTTT
CDR3aa: CASSVGRVNDEKLFF
abundance: .
d_gene: .
v_gene: TRBV9
j_gene: TRBJ1-4

CDR3nt: TGTGCCACCCTCCAGGGGGAGAGGTCAGATACGCAGTATTTT
CDR3aa: CATLQGERSDTQYF
abundance: once
d_gene: TRBD1
v_gene: TRBV2
j_gene: TRBJ2-3

CDR3nt: TGTGCCAGCAGCTTGAGGGGAGCGGGAGGGCCCCGGGAGACCCAGTACTTC
CDR3aa: CASSLRGAGGPRETQYF
abundance: .
d_gene: TRBD2
v_gene: TRBV5-4
j_gene: TRBJ2-5

CDR3nt: TGCGCCAGCAGCTTGAGCGGGAACCAAGACGGGACCCAGTACTTC
CDR3aa: CASSLSGNQDGTQYF
abundance: .
d_gene: TRBD2
v_gene: TRBV5-1
j_gene: TRBJ2-5

CDR3nt: TGTGCCAGCAGCCCTAGCGGGAGAGGTGGAAATGAGCAGTTCTTC
CDR3aa: CASSPSGRGGNEQFF
abundance: once
d_gene: TRBD2
v_gene: TRBV5-8
j_gene: TRBJ2-1

CDR3nt: TGTGCCAGCAGCTTAAGGGGACGGCCGGGGACTGAGCAGTACTTC
CDR3aa: CASSLRGRPGTEQYF
abundance: .
d_gene: .
v_gene: TRBV7-2
j_gene: TRBJ2-7

CDR3nt: TGTGCCAGCAGCGTAGCTGCCGGACAGCAAGAGACCCAGTACTTC
CDR3aa: CASSVAAGQQETQYF
abundance: .
d_gene: .
v_gene: TRBV9
j_gene: TRBJ2-5

CDR3nt: TGTGCCAGCAGCTTAGGAGAGGGCCCTCCGGTCGATACGCAGTATTTT
CDR3aa: CASSLGEGPPVDTQYF
abundance: .
d_gene: .
v_gene: TRBV7-9
j_gene: TRBJ2-3

CDR3nt: TGTGCCAGCAGCCCTAGCGGGAGGCCTACCTACAATGAGCAGTTCTTC
CDR3aa: CASSPSGRPTYNEQFF
abundance: .
d_gene: TRBD2
v_gene: TRBV28
j_gene: TRBJ2-1

CDR3nt: TGCAGCGGCAAGACAGGGCCCGAGCAGTACTTC
CDR3aa: CSGKTGPEQYF
abundance: .
d_gene: TRBD1
v_gene: TRBV29-1
j_gene: TRBJ2-7